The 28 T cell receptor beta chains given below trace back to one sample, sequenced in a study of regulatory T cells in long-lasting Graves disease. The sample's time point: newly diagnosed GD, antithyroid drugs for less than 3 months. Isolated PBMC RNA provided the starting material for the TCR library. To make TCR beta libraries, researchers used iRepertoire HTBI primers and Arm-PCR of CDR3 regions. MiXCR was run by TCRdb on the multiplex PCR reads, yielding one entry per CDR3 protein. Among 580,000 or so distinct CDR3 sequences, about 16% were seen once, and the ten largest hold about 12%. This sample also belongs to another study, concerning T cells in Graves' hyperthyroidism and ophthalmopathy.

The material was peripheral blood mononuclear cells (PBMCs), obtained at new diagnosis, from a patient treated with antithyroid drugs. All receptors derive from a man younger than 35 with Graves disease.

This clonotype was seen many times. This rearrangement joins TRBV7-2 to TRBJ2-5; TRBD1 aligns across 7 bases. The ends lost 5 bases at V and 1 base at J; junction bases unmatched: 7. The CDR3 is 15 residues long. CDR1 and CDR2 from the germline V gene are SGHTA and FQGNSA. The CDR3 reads CASSGRQGSQETQYF. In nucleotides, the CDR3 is TGTGCCAGCAGCGGAAGACAGGGTTCCCAAGAGACCCAGTACTTC.

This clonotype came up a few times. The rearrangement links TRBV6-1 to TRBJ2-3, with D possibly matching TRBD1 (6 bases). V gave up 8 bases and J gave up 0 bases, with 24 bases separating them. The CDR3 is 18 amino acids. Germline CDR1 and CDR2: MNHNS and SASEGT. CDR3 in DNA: TGTGCCAGCCTCCTCAGGGGTGGGCTCCGGACTAGCACAGATACGCAGTATTTT. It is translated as CASLLRGGLRTSTDTQYF.

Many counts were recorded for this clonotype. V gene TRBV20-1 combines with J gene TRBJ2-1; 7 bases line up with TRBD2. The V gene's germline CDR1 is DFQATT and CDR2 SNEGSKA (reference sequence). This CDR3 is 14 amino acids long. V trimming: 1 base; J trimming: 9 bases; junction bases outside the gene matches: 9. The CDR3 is CSARGGGIVGEQFF. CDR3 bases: TGCAGTGCTAGAGGGGGGGGGATAGTCGGTGAGCAGTTCTTC.

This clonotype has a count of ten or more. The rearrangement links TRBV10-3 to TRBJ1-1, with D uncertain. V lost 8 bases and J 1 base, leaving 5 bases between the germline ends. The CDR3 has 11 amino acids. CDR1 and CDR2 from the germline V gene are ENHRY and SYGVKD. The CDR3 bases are TGTGCCATCGGAGGGAACACTGAAGCTTTCTTT. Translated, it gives CAIGGNTEAFF.

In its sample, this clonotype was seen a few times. The CDR3 region is CASRPYPSGRTKTQYF. The CDR3 region has the DNA TGTGCCAGCAGGCCGTACCCCTCGGGTAGAACAAAGACCCAGTACTTC. The chain has TRBV6-1 and TRBJ2-1; D gene uncertain. The J call is uncertain, as TRBJ2-5 better fits the DNA end. Germline lookup yields CDR1 MNHNS and CDR2 SASEGT. This CDR3 is 16 amino acids long.

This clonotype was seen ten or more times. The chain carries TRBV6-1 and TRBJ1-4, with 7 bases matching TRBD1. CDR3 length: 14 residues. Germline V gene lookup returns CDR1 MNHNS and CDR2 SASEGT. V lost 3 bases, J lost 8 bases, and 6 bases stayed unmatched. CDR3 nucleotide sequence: TGTGCCAGCAGTGACAGGGGGTCGTACGAAAAACTGTTTTTT. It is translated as CASSDRGSYEKLFF.

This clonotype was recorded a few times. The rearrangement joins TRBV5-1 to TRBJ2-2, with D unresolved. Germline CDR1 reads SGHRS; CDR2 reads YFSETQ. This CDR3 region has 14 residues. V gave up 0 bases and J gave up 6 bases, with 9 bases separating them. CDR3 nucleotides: TGCGCCAGCAGCTTGGTAGGGCCCCCCGGGGAGCTGTTTTTT. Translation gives CASSLVGPPGELFF.

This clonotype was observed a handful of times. CDR3 in DNA: TGTGCCAGCAAAGGCCCTTATACTAACTATGGCTACACCTTC. This codes for CASKGPYTNYGYTF. The chain employs TRBV12-3 or TRBV12-4 and TRBJ1-2; no reliable D call. The V and J ends lost 7 bases and 0 bases respectively, with 12 bases between them. CDR3 length equals 14 residues.

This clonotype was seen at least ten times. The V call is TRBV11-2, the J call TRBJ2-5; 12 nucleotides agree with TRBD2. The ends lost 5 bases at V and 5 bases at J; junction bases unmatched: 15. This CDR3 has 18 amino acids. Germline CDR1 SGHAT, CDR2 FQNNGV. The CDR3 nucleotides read TGTGCCAGCAGCCCGGGACTAGCGGGCCCTGGGTCGGTGGAGACCCAGTACTTC. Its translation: CASSPGLAGPGSVETQYF. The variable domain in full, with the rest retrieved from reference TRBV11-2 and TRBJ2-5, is EAGVAQSPRYKIIEKRQSVAFWCNPISGHATLYWYQQILGQGPKLLIQFQNNGVVDDSQLPKDRFSAERLKGVDSTLKIQPAKLEDSAVYLCASSPGLAGPGSVETQYFGPGTRLLVL.

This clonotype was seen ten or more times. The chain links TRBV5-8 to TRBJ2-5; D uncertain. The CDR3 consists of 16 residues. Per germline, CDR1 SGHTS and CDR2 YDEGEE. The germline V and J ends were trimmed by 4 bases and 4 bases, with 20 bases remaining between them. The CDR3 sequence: CASSLMYGVDRETQYF. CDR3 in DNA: TGTGCCAGCAGCCTTATGTATGGGGTAGATAGAGAGACCCAGTACTTC.

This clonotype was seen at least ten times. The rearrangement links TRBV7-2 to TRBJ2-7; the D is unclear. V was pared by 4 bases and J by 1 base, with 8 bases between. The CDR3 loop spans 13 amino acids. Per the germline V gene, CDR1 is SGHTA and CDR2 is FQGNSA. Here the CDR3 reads CASSSTVSYEQYF. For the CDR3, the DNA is TGTGCCAGCAGCTCGACGGTTTCCTACGAGCAGTACTTC.

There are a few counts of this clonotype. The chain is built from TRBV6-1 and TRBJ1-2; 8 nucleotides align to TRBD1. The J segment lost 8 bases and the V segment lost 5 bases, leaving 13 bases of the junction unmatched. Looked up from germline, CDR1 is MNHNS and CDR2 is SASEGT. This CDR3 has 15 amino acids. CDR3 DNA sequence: TGTGCCAGCAGTCCGGGGACAGGTGGCCTCGGGGGCTACACCTTC. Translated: CASSPGTGGLGGYTF.

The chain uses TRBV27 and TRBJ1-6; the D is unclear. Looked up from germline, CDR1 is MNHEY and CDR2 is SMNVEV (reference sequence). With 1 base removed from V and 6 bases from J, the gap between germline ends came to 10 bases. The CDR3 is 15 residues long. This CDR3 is CASSLYARTNSPLHF. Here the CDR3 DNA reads TGTGCCAGCAGTTTATACGCAAGAACTAATTCACCCCTCCACTTT.

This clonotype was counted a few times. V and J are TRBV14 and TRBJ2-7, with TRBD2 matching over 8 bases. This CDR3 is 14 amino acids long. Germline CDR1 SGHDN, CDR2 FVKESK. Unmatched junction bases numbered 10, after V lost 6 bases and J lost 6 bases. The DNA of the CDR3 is TGTGCCAGCAGAGCAGCCGGGACTAGATTCGAGCAGTACTTC. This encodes CASRAAGTRFEQYF.

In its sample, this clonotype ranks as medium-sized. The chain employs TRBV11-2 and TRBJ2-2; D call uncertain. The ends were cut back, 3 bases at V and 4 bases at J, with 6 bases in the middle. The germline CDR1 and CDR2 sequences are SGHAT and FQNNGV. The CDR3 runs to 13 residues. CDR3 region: CASSFDVTGELFF. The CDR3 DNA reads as TGTGCCAGCAGCTTTGACGTCACCGGGGAGCTGTTTTTT.

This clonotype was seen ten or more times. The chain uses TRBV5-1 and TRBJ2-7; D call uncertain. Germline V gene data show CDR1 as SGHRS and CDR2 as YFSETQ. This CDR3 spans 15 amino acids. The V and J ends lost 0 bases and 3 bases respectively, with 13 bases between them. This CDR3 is CASSLEATNYYEQYF. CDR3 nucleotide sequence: TGCGCCAGCAGCTTGGAGGCGACAAACTACTACGAGCAGTACTTC.

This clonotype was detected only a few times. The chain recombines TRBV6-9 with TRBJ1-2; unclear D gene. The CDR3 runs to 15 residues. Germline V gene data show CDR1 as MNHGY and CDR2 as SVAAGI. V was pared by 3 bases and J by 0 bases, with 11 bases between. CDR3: CASSYSGQSNYGYTF. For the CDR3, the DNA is TGTGCCAGCAGTTACTCAGGCCAATCTAACTATGGCTACACCTTC.

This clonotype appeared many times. CDR3 residues: CASSPQHRRLSAKETQYF. The CDR3 DNA reads TGTGCCAGCAGCCCGCAACACCGGAGACTCTCAGCCAAAGAGACCCAGTACTTC. V and J are TRBV7-2 and TRBJ2-5; D is uncertain. From germline, CDR1 is SGHTA and CDR2 FQGNSA. The CDR3 is made up of 18 amino acids. V lost 5 bases, J lost 3 bases, and 25 bases lay in between.

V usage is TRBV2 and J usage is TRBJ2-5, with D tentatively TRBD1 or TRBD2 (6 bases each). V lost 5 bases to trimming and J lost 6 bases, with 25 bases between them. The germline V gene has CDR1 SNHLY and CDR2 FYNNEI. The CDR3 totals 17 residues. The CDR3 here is CASSQPGLGGAWKTQYF. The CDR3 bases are TGTGCCAGCAGTCAGCCCGGGCTGGGGGGCGCGTGGAAGACCCAGTACTTC.

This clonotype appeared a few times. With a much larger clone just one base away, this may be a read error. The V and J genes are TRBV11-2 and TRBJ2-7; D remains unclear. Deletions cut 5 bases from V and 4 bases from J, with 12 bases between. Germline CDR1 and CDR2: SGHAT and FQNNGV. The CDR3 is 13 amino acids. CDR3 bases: TGTGCCAGCAGCCCCGAGGCCACTTACGAGCAGTACTTC. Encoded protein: CASSPEATYEQYF.

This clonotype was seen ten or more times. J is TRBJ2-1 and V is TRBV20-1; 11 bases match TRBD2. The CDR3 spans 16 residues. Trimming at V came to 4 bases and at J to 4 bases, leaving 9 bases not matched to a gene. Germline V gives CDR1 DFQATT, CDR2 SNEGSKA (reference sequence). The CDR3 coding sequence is TGCAGTGCTAATCCAGATCTAGCGGGAGGATACAATGAGCAGTTCTTC. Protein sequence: CSANPDLAGGYNEQFF.

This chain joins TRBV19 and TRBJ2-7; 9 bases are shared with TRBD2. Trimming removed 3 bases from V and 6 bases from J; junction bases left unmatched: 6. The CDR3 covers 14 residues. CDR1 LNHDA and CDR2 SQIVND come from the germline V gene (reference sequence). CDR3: CASSIGGRASEQYF. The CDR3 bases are TGTGCCAGTAGTATTGGCGGGAGGGCCTCCGAGCAGTACTTC.

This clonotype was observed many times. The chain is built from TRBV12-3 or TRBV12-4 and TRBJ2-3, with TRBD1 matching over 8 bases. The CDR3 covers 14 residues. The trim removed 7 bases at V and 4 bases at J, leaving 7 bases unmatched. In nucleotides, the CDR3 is TGTGCCAGCACCCTTTCAGGGGGCTCAGATACGCAGTATTTT. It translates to CASTLSGGSDTQYF.

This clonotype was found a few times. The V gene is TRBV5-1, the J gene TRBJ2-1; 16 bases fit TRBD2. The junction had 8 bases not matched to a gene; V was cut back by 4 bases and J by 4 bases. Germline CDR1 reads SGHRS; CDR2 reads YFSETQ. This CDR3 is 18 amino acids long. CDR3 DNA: TGCGCCAGCAGCCCCACCGGGACTAGCGGGAGGGATTACAATGAGCAGTTCTTC. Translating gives CASSPTGTSGRDYNEQFF.

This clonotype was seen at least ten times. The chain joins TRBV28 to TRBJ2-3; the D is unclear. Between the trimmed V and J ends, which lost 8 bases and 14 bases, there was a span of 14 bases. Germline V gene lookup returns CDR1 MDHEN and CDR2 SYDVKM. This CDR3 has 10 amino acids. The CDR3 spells CASDSSIGYF. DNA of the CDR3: TGTGCCAGCGACTCATCAATTGGGTATTTT.

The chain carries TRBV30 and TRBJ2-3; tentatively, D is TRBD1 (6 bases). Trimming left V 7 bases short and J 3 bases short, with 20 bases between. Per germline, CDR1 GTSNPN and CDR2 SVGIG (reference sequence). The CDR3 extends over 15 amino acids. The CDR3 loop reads CASCPTGLYTDTQYF. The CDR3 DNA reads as TGTGCCTCCTGCCCAACAGGGCTATATACAGATACGCAGTATTTT.

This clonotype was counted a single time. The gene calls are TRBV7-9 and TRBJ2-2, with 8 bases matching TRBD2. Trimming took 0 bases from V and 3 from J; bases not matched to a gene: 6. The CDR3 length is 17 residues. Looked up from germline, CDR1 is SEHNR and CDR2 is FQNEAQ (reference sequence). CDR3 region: CASSLASGKSHTGELFF. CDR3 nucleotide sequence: TGTGCCAGCAGCTTAGCTAGCGGGAAGTCCCACACCGGGGAGCTGTTTTTT.

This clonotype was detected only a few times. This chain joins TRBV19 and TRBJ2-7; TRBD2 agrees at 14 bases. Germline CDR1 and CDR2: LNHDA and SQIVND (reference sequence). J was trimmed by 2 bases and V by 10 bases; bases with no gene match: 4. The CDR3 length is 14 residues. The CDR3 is CATKTSGRAYEQYF. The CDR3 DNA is TGTGCCACCAAGACTAGCGGGAGGGCCTACGAGCAGTACTTC.